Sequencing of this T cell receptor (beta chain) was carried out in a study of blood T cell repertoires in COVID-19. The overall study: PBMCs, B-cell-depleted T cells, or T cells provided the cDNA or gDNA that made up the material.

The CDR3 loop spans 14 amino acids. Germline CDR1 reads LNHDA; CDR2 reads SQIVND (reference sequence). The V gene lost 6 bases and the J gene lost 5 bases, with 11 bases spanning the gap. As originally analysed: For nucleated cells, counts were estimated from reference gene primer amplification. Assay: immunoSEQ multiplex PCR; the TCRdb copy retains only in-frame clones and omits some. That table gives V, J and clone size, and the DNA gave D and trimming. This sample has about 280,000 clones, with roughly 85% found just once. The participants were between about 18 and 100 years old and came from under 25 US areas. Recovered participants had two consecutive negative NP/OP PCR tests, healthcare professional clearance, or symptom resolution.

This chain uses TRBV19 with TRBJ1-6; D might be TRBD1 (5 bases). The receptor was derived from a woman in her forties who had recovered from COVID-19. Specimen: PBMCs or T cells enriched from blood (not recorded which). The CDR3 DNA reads TGTGCCAGTAGCCACCGACAGAATAATTCACCCCTCCACTTT. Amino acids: CASSHRQNNSPLHF.